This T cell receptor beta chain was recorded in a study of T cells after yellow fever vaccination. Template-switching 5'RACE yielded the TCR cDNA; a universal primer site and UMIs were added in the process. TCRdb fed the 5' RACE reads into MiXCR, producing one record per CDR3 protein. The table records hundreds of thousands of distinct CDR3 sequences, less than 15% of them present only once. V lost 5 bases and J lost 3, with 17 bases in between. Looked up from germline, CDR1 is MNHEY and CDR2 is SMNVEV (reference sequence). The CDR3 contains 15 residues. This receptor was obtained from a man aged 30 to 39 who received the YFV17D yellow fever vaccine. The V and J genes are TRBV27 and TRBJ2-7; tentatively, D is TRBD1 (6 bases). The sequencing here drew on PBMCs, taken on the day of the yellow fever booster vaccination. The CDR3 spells CASSQATGGIYEQYF. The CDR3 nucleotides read TGTGCCAGCAGTCAAGCGACAGGAGGAATCTACGAGCAGTACTTC.